The source of this TCR beta chain is a study of cytomegalovirus exposure and HLA in healthy donors. Study outcomes and limitations: Previous analysis showed most TCR beta V segments were productive about 87% or about 30% of the time.

On this clone: What it recognizes is unknown.

The PCR made use of 60 Vbeta and 13 Jbeta primers. Method: immunoSEQ multiplex PCR; TCRdb's copy keeps in-frame clones and lacks some. Of approximately 110,000 clones in the sample, over 65% are singletons; the top ten hold around 2.7%. V was trimmed by 4 bases and J by 1 base, leaving 7 bases between them. This CDR3 comprises 13 residues. Germline values: CDR1 SEHNR, CDR2 FQNEAQ (reference sequence). The sample comprised PBMCs. This TCR was recovered from a woman in her late teens or twenties in good health and CMV-seronegative. The chain combines TRBV7-9 with TRBJ1-1; D is uncertain. CDR3 amino acids: CASSSERNTEAFF. DNA for the CDR3: TGTGCCAGCAGCTCGGAGAGGAACACTGAAGCTTTCTTT.